This TCR beta chain comes out of a study of blood T cell repertoires in COVID-19. Across the study: In each case, the material was cDNA or gDNA derived from T cells, B-cell-depleted T cells, or PBMCs.

The authors' processing: Estimation of nucleated cell counts was performed using reference gene primer amplification. TCRdb's table, derived via immunoSEQ multiplex PCR, lists solely in-frame clones and lacks some. Clone size and the V and J calls come from that table; the DNA yielded D and trimming. Of about 210,000 clones detected, about nine tenths appear once; the ten largest clones hold 10% to 13%. The cohort comprised adults aged 18 to 89 years residing in about two dozen US areas. The receptor's source is a young man with acute COVID-19. The material sequenced was PBMCs or T cells enriched from blood (not recorded which).

The DNA of the CDR3 is TGTGCCAGCTCACCGACAAACAGGGGGCAGGGCGGGGAGCTGTTTTTT. Translation gives CASSPTNRGQGGELFF. V and J are TRBV18 and TRBJ2-2; 9 bases fit TRBD1. V shed 3 bases, J shed 7 bases, and the junction held 9 bases outside the gene matches. CDR1 and CDR2 from the germline V gene are KGHSH and LQKENI. The CDR3 covers 16 residues. The full variable domain, completed using reference TRBV18 and TRBJ2-2, is NAGVMQNPRHLVRRRGQEARLRCSPMKGHSHVYWYRQLPEEGLKFMVYLQKENIIDESGMPKERFSAEFPKEGPSILRIQQVVRGDSAAYFCASSPTNRGQGGELFFGEGSRLTVL.